This note documents a single T cell receptor (beta chain) sequence. Its matching antigen is unknown. The data were obtained in a study of shared clonotypes between healthy human individuals. General study findings and limits: In a few donors, around 5% of naive CD4 clonotypes appeared in common.

Germline CDR1 SNHLY, CDR2 FYNNEI. The CDR3 is 15 residues long. The V end was cut by 2 bases, the J end by 0 bases, with 11 bases between. Only in-frame clones appear in the TCRdb table, and some are missing; sequencing was by immunoSEQ multiplex PCR. The sample contains some 2.3 million clones, roughly 93% of which appear only once. All donors were Caucasian adults living in Nashville, Tennessee. CD45RA+ naive and CD45RA-negative memory subsets were separated from CD4+ cells. This chain links TRBV2 with TRBJ2-7; no firm D call. What was sequenced was naive CD4+ T cells from PBMCs. This sample's subset: CD45RA+ positively selected. The sequence was collected from a man between 18 and 35 years old in good health. Some clones in this sample may be carry-over from other donors' samples. This CDR3 is CASSERAGSSYEQYF. CDR3 DNA: TGTGCCAGCAGTGAAAGGGCAGGATCCTCCTACGAGCAGTACTTC.